The 7 T cell receptor beta chains below come from one sample, sequenced in a study of monozygotic twins with inflammatory bowel disease. TCRdb reprocessed the 5' RACE reads and keeps a single row for each CDR3 protein, giving no DNA. This specimen shows about 140,000 distinct CDR3 sequences; the ten leading clones hold around 2.5%. Input material: blood. All receptors come from a human donor with ulcerative colitis or Crohn's disease, or a healthy co-twin of an affected twin (not recorded which).

The rearrangement uses TRBV5-1 and TRBJ2-3. This CDR3 comprises 13 residues. Germline assignment: CDR1 SGHRS and CDR2 YFSETQ. The CDR3: CASSLGQTDTQYF.

The chain recombines TRBV27 with TRBJ2-3; TCRdb reports TRBD2, a call that lacks DNA to check it against. The CDR3 is made up of 17 amino acids. Germline V gene lookup returns CDR1 MNHEY and CDR2 SMNVEV (reference sequence). CDR3 loop: CASSYFLGRGAPDTQYF.

CDR3 in amino acids: CASSRGGVTDTQYF. The rearrangement uses TRBV6-6 and TRBJ2-3; TCRdb outputs TRBD1, but without DNA this stays unchecked. From germline, CDR1 is MNHNY and CDR2 SVGAGI (reference sequence). The CDR3 contains 14 residues.

The V call is TRBV7-9, the J call TRBJ1-2. Germline V gene sequence: CDR1 SEHNR, CDR2 FQNEAQ (reference sequence). This CDR3 spans 15 amino acids. The CDR3 here is CASSLGSSENYGYTF.

The J gene is TRBJ1-2, the V gene TRBV5-1; no DNA is available, so the TRBD1 call from TCRdb remains unchecked. Germline loops: CDR1 SGHRS, CDR2 YFSETQ. The CDR3 extends over 14 amino acids. This CDR3 is CASSLGDLLYGYTF.

J is TRBJ1-5 and V is TRBV12-3 or TRBV12-4; the TCRdb D gene call, TRBD1, has no DNA to confirm it. The CDR3 is 14 amino acids. CDR3 loop: CASSLPGQPQPQHF.

The V gene is TRBV12-3 or TRBV12-4, the J gene TRBJ1-2; the D call from TCRdb, TRBD1, cannot be confirmed without DNA. The CDR3 contains 13 residues. The CDR3 here is CASSNQGVPGYTF.